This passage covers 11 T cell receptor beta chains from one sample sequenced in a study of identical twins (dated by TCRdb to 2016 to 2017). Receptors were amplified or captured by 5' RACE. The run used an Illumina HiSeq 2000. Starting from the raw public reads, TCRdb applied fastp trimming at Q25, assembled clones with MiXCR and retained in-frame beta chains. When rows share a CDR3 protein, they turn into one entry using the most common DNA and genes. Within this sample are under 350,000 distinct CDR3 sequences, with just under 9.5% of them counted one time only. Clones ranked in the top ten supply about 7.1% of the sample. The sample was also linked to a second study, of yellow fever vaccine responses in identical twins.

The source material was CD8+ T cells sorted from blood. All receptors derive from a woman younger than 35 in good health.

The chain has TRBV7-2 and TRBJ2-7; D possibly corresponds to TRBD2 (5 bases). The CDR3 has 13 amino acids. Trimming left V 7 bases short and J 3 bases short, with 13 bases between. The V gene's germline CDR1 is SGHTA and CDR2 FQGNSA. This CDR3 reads CASNLAHDYEQYF. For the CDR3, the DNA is TGTGCCAGCAACCTAGCTCACGACTACGAGCAGTACTTC.

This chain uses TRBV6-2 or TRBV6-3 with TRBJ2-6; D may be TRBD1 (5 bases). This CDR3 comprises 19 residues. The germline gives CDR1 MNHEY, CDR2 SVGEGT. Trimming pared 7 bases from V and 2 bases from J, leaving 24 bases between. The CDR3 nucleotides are TGTGCCAGCATGGGGCTTGATCGGCAGGGTGGAACTGGGGCCAACGTCCTGACTTTC. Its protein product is CASMGLDRQGGTGANVLTF.

This CDR3 is CASSVISGQLYEQYF. CDR3 sequence (DNA): TGTGCCAGCAGTGTGATCTCCGGACAGCTATACGAGCAGTACTTC. This chain joins TRBV2 and TRBJ2-7; possible D gene TRBD1, 6 bases. CDR3 length: 15 residues. Trimming removed 4 bases at V and 4 bases at J, with 17 bases between. Germline CDR1 and CDR2: SNHLY and FYNNEI.

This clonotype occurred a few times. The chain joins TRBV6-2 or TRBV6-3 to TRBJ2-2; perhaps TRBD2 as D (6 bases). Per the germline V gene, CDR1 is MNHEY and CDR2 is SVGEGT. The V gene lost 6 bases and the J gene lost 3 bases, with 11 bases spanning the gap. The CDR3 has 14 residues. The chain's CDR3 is CASSPSSDTGELFF. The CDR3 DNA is TGTGCCAGCAGCCCGTCTAGCGACACCGGGGAGCTGTTTTTT.

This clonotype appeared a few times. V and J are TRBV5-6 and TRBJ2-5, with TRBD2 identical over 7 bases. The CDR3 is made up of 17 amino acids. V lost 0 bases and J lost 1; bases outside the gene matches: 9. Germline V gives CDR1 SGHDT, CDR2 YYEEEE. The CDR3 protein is CASSLAGRGRGQETQYF. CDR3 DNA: TGTGCCAGCAGCTTGGCCGGGCGCGGGAGAGGCCAAGAGACCCAGTACTTC.

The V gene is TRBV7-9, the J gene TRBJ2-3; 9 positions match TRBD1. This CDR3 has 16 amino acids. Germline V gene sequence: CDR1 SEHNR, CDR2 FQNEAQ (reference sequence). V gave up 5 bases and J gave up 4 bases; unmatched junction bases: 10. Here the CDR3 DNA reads TGTGCCAGCAGCCAGCCCGGACAGGGGAGCGCAGATACGCAGTATTTT. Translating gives CASSQPGQGSADTQYF.

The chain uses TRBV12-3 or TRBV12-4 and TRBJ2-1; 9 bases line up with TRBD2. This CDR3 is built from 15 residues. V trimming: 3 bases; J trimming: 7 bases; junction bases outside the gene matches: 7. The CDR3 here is CASSFEGLAPNEQFF. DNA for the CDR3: TGTGCCAGCAGTTTCGAAGGACTAGCGCCGAATGAGCAGTTCTTC.

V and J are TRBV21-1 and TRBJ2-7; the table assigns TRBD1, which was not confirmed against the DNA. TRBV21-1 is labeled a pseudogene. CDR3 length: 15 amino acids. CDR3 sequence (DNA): TGTGCCAGCAGCAATCGGACAGGGAGCTCCTACGAGCAGTACTTC. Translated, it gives CASSNRTGSSYEQYF.

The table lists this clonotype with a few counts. The CDR3 bases are TGCAGCGTTGAAGCTGAAGCCAAAAACATTCAGTACTTC. Protein sequence: CSVEAEAKNIQYF. This chain links TRBV29-1 with TRBJ2-4, with D hard to call. Germline values: CDR1 SQVTM, CDR2 ANQGSEA. This CDR3 contains 13 residues. V was pared by 1 base and J by 0 bases, with 4 bases between. The whole variable domain, filled in from reference TRBV29-1 and TRBJ2-4, reads SAVISQKPSRDICQRGTSLTIQCQVDSQVTMMFWYRQQPGQSLTLIATANQGSEATYESGFVIDKFPISRPNLTFSTLTVSNMSPEDSSIYLCSVEAEAKNIQYFGAGTRLSVL.

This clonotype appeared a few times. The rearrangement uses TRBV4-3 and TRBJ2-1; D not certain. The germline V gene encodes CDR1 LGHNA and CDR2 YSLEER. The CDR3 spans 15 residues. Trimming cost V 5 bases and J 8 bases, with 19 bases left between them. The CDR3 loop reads CASSFTAIGPDEQFF. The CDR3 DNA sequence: TGCGCCAGCAGCTTTACCGCTATAGGGCCGGATGAGCAGTTCTTC.

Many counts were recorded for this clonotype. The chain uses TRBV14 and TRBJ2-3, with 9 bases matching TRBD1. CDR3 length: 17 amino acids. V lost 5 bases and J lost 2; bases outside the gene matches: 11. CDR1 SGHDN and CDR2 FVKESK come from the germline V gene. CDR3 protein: CASSAAKTGGVTDTQYF. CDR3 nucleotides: TGTGCCAGCAGCGCAGCTAAAACAGGGGGCGTCACAGATACGCAGTATTTT.